This entry features one TCR beta chain sequence. RNA transcripts gave rise to amplified TCR beta CDR3 regions. The primer set for the first-round RT-PCR of the TCR CDR3 was HTBI. MiXCR, applied by TCRdb to the multiplex PCR reads, yields one record per CDR3 protein. Of roughly 700,000 distinct CDR3 sequences listed, around 15% are singletons. Germline CDR1 and CDR2: MGHRA and YSYEKL. The ends were cut back, 1 base at V and 4 bases at J, with 11 bases in the middle. This CDR3 has 14 amino acids. This entry comes from a study of T cells in Graves' hyperthyroidism and ophthalmopathy. PBMCs came from more than 9 ml fresh peripheral blood.

The TCR sequence derives from a woman younger than 30 with Graves' hyperthyroidism. The chain is built from TRBV4-1 and TRBJ2-7, with D perhaps matching TRBD1 (5 bases). Sequenced material: blood. The CDR3 region is CASSQGGQTYEQYF. CDR3 nucleotides: TGCGCCAGCAGCCAAGGGGGCCAGACTTACGAGCAGTACTTC.